This T cell receptor beta chain emerged from a study of technical replicates of blood from a handful of donors. Repertoires were generated with immunoSEQ multiplex PCR, while TCRdb's copy carries only in-frame clones and drops some. The sample has about 100,000 clones, around 95% seen once. This CDR3 contains 14 residues. V shed 6 bases and J shed 8 bases, with 19 bases lying between them. Germline values: CDR1 SEHNR, CDR2 FQNEAQ (reference sequence). The V call is TRBV7-9, the J call TRBJ1-2; a weak D match, TRBD1 (6 bases). This sequence was found in a human donor in good health. Material for sequencing was T cells isolated from PBMCs. In nucleotides, the CDR3 is TGTGCCAGCAGAAGGGACACGTGGGAAGGGGGCTACACCTTC. It translates to CASRRDTWEGGYTF.